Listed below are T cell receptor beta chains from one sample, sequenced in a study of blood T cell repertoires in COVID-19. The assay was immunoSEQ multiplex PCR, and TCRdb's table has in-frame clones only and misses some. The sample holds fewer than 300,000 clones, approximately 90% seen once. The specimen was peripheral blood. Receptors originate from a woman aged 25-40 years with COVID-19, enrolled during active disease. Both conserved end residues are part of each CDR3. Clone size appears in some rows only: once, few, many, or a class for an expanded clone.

CDR3aa: CASSLVYQETQYF
v_gene: TRBV5-4
abundance: -
j_gene: TRBJ2-5

CDR3aa: CATRQGAVGNTIYF
v_gene: TRBV6-5
abundance: -
j_gene: TRBJ1-3

CDR3aa: CASSLSTFSPLHF
v_gene: TRBV7-3
abundance: -
j_gene: TRBJ1-6

CDR3aa: CASSWGTSGSYEQYF
v_gene: TRBV5-5
abundance: few
j_gene: TRBJ2-7

CDR3aa: CAISRDPGDTQYF
v_gene: TRBV10-3
abundance: few
j_gene: TRBJ2-3

CDR3aa: CASSRDRDNEKLFF
v_gene: TRBV6-5
abundance: -
j_gene: TRBJ1-4

CDR3aa: CSEVGNRGTQYF
v_gene: TRBV29-1
abundance: once
j_gene: TRBJ2-3

CDR3aa: CASSVAGDSSYNEQFF
v_gene: TRBV9
abundance: -
j_gene: TRBJ2-1

CDR3aa: CASSLGRLAGFDEQFF
v_gene: TRBV7-9
abundance: few
j_gene: TRBJ2-1

CDR3aa: CASSWGLAESYNEQFF
v_gene: TRBV19
abundance: -
j_gene: TRBJ2-1

CDR3aa: CASSLSRVADTQYF
v_gene: TRBV28
abundance: few
j_gene: TRBJ2-3

CDR3aa: CASSSLGTGADYTF
v_gene: TRBV14
abundance: -
j_gene: TRBJ1-2

CDR3aa: CASSPGAGAVNEQFF
v_gene: TRBV18
abundance: -
j_gene: TRBJ2-1

CDR3aa: CASRPGGAQNTEAFF
v_gene: TRBV19
abundance: -
j_gene: TRBJ1-1

CDR3aa: CASSSQTLAGGPYEQYF
v_gene: TRBV28
abundance: once
j_gene: TRBJ2-7

CDR3aa: CASLRHPEASNQPQHF
v_gene: TRBV28
abundance: -
j_gene: TRBJ1-5

CDR3aa: CASSLEGVRFEQYF
v_gene: TRBV7-2
abundance: -
j_gene: TRBJ2-7

CDR3aa: CASTYSPTSGQETQYF
v_gene: TRBV5-6
abundance: once
j_gene: TRBJ2-5

CDR3aa: CASRGTGVDTEAFF
v_gene: TRBV2
abundance: few
j_gene: TRBJ1-1

CDR3aa: CASSSPGRGSVSTEAFF
v_gene: TRBV5-4
abundance: -
j_gene: TRBJ1-1

CDR3aa: CASRPGNTEAFF
v_gene: TRBV25-1
abundance: -
j_gene: TRBJ1-1

CDR3aa: CASSDVGLGGYGYTF
v_gene: TRBV25-1
abundance: -
j_gene: TRBJ1-2